The 5 T cell receptor beta chains below come from one sample, sequenced in a study of somatic mutations in cytotoxic T cells in rheumatoid arthritis. Sequencing used immunoSEQ multiplex PCR; TCRdb keeps in-frame clones, though not all of them. The sample contains about 30,000 clones, around 86% of which appear only once. What was sequenced was CD8+ T cells sorted from blood. These receptors came from an adult with rheumatoid arthritis.

The rearrangement joins TRBV7-8 to TRBJ2-3; D unclear. Germline V gives CDR1 SGHVS, CDR2 FQNEAQ. CDR3 length: 12 amino acids. Trimming removed 3 bases at V and 2 bases at J, with 3 bases between. The CDR3 reads CASSFATDTQYF. The CDR3 DNA is TGTGCCAGCAGCTTCGCCACAGATACGCAGTATTTT.

The chain employs TRBV7-9 and TRBJ1-2, with TRBD1 matching over 11 bases. The CDR3 has 15 residues. In germline, CDR1 is SEHNR, CDR2 FQNEAQ (reference sequence). V shed 5 bases and J 1 base; nucleotides not matched to a gene: 3. CDR3 sequence reads: CASSLGTGGNYGYTF. The CDR3 DNA sequence: TGTGCCAGCAGCCTCGGGACAGGGGGTAACTATGGCTACACCTTC. Looking up the rest from reference TRBV7-9 and TRBJ1-2 gives the full variable domain: DTGVSQNPRHKITKRGQNVTFRCDPISEHNRLYWYRQTLGQGPEFLTYFQNEAQLEKSRLLSDRFSAERPKGSFSTLEIQRTEQGDSAMYLCASSLGTGGNYGYTFGSGTRLTVV.

On this clone itself: The germline gene is not matched at one end of the junction; a read error may be the cause. The rearrangement uses TRBV11-2 and TRBJ2-1, with 14 bases that match TRBD2. The germline V gene has CDR1 SGHAT and CDR2 FQNNGV. This CDR3 comprises 13 residues. CDR3 sequence (DNA): TGTGCCAGCAGCCTGACTAGCGGGAGGGCCAAGATCTTC. Translated, it gives CASSLTSGRAKIF. Variable domain in full (rest from reference TRBV11-2 and TRBJ2-1): EAGVAQSPRYKIIEKRQSVAFWCNPISGHATLYWYQQILGQGPKLLIQFQNNGVVDDSQLPKDRFSAERLKGVDSTLKIQPAKLEDSAVYLCASSLTSGRAKIFGPGTRLTVL.

This chain links TRBV9 with TRBJ1-1; D not certain. Germline V gene data show CDR1 as SGDLS and CDR2 as YYNGEE. CDR3 length: 16 residues. V lost 0 bases, J lost 1 base, and 13 bases lay in between. For the CDR3, the DNA is TGTGCCAGCAGCGTAGGTGGCAGCGGTTGGAACACTGAAGCTTTCTTT. Translating it yields CASSVGGSGWNTEAFF.

The chain links TRBV13 to TRBJ1-5; no reliable D call. Germline CDR1 reads PRHDT; CDR2 reads FYEKMQ (reference sequence). V lost 0 bases, J lost 3 bases, and 6 bases lay in between. The CDR3 covers 14 residues. The DNA for the CDR3 is TGTGCCAGCAGCTTAGGGAGGAACAATCAGCCCCAGCATTTT. This codes for CASSLGRNNQPQHF.